Listed here is a single T cell receptor (beta chain). This entry belongs to a study of blood T cell repertoires in COVID-19. Assay used: immunoSEQ multiplex PCR; TCRdb lists only in-frame clones, some missing. Among more than 95,000 clones listed, about four fifths were seen once. The CDR3 runs 16 residues. V shed 1 base and J 7 bases; nucleotides not matched to a gene: 9. From germline, CDR1 is SGHKS and CDR2 YYEKEE (reference sequence). The sample taken for sequencing was peripheral blood. This TCR was sampled from a man between 60 and 75 years old with acute or convalescent COVID-19. The J gene is TRBJ2-1, the V gene TRBV5-5; 9 bases are shared with TRBD2. CDR3 nucleotides: TGTGCCAGCAGCTTGATGTGGCGGGAGGGCCTGAATGAGCAGTTCTTC. It translates to CASSLMWREGLNEQFF.